A single sample is the source of the 18 T cell receptor beta chains below, sequenced in a study of post-analysis software for immune sequencing data. Study-level points and caveats: TRBV segments more frequent in patients than in controls numbered five and included TRBV5-6, TRBV5-1 and TRBV20-1.

TCR beta cDNA libraries included unique molecular identifiers. TCRdb passed the PCR reads through MiXCR, listing each CDR3 protein once. In the table there are roughly 800,000 distinct CDR3 sequences, approximately 30% of which are singletons. No cognate antigen is known for these TCRs. The sequenced sample was blood. The origin of the receptors is a girl between 5 and 17 years old with multiple sclerosis.

The chain links TRBV20-1 to TRBJ1-2, with D hard to call. The CDR3 has 16 amino acids. V was cut by 3 bases and J by 0 bases, with 17 bases left in between. Germline assignment: CDR1 DFQATT and CDR2 SNEGSKA (reference sequence). The CDR3 loop is CSASPASGSTNYGYTF. The DNA for the CDR3 is TGCAGTGCTAGTCCTGCCTCGGGGTCCACTAACTATGGCTACACCTTC.

J is TRBJ2-7 and V is TRBV5-1, with D tentatively TRBD1 (6 bases). CDR3 length: 15 amino acids. V shed 4 bases and J shed 1 base, with 15 bases lying between them. Germline CDR1 and CDR2: SGHRS and YFSETQ. The CDR3 DNA is TGCGCCAGCAGCCCTAACCGACAGGATTCCTACGAGCAGTACTTC. Protein sequence: CASSPNRQDSYEQYF.

This clonotype was seen more than once but under ten times. The rearrangement joins TRBV2 to TRBJ1-4; D unclear. The V end was cut by 0 bases, the J end by 7 bases, with 12 bases between. CDR1 is SNHLY, CDR2 FYNNEI, per germline. The CDR3 is 15 amino acids. The CDR3 spells CASSEARIGGEKLFF. DNA for the CDR3: TGTGCCAGCAGTGAAGCGCGGATAGGTGGTGAAAAACTGTTTTTT.

In its sample, this clonotype was seen a few times. The genes are TRBV7-9 and TRBJ1-1; D gene unclear. Germline V gene lookup returns CDR1 SEHNR and CDR2 FQNEAQ (reference sequence). There are 15 residues in the CDR3. V lost 2 bases and J lost 1, with 11 bases in between. The CDR3 DNA reads TGTGCCAGCAGCTTATTAGGGCAGACGAACACTGAAGCTTTCTTT. This codes for CASSLLGQTNTEAFF. Full variable domain (remainder filled in from reference TRBV7-9 and TRBJ1-1): DTGVSQNPRHKITKRGQNVTFRCDPISEHNRLYWYRQTLGQGPEFLTYFQNEAQLEKSRLLSDRFSAERPKGSFSTLEIQRTEQGDSAMYLCASSLLGQTNTEAFFGQGTRLTVV.

Points on this clonotype: A much larger clone is a single base away; this may be a read error. V gene TRBV20-1 combines with J gene TRBJ2-5; D is uncertain. The length of the CDR3 is 11 residues. CDR1 is DFQATT, CDR2 SNEGSKA, per germline (reference sequence). The CDR3 is CRAQTGETQYF. In nucleotides, the CDR3 is TGCAGGGCTCAGACCGGGGAGACCCAGTACTTC.

This clonotype was recorded a few times. This chain joins TRBV5-1 and TRBJ2-5, with 10 bases lining up with TRBD1. CDR3 length: 17 amino acids. The junction had 12 bases not matched to a gene; V was cut back by 7 bases and J by 0 bases. The germline V gene has CDR1 SGHRS and CDR2 YFSETQ. This CDR3 is CASYPGTGAYHQETQYF. The CDR3 DNA reads TGCGCCAGCTACCCCGGGACAGGGGCCTATCACCAAGAGACCCAGTACTTC.

In this sample, this clonotype turned up once. The chain is built from TRBV20-1 and TRBJ2-3; D is uncertain. CDR1 DFQATT and CDR2 SNEGSKA come from the germline V gene (reference sequence). The CDR3 contains 11 residues. The CDR3 sequence is CRALYGNTQYF. The CDR3 DNA is TGCAGGGCTCTTTACGGAAATACGCAGTATTTT.

Only a few counts were recorded for this clonotype. The chain recombines TRBV28 with TRBJ2-1; D may be TRBD1 (5 bases). The J call is in doubt because the DNA end fits TRBJ2-7 better. The CDR3 has 14 amino acids. CDR1 is MDHEN, CDR2 SYDVKM, per germline. In DNA, the CDR3 is TGTGCCAGCAGCCGCAGGGTAGTTATCGGCGAGCAGTACTTC. Encoded protein: CASSRRVVIGEQYF.

Note on this clonotype: A much larger clonotype is one base distant, so this may be a read error. The chain has TRBV20-1 and TRBJ2-1; the match to TRBD2 covers 13 bases. The tail of the sequence fits TRBJ2-7 better, so the J call may be wrong. CDR1 DFQATT and CDR2 SNEGSKA come from the germline V gene (reference sequence). The CDR3 consists of 16 residues. The DNA of the CDR3 is TGCAGTGCTAGAGATTGGTGGACTAGCGGGAGCTACGAGCAGTACTTC. Translation gives CSARDWWTSGSYEQYF.

Here the CDR3 reads CASSQVPEDRYQPQHF. CDR3 nucleotide sequence: TGCGCCAGCAGCCAAGTTCCCGAAGACAGGTATCAGCCCCAGCATTTT. This chain uses TRBV4-1 with TRBJ1-5; D is possibly TRBD1 (6 bases). This CDR3 spans 16 amino acids. Trimming left V 1 base short and J 5 bases short, with 15 bases between. Germline CDR1 and CDR2: MGHRA and YSYEKL.

This clonotype showed up just a few times. V usage is TRBV27 and J usage is TRBJ2-3, with TRBD2 matching over 12 bases. The CDR3 totals 16 residues. V was pared by 5 bases and J by 2 bases, with 5 bases of the junction left unmatched. Per germline, CDR1 MNHEY and CDR2 SMNVEV (reference sequence). The CDR3 loop reads CASSSGLAGTTDTQYF. CDR3 bases: TGTGCCAGCAGTAGTGGACTAGCGGGAACCACAGATACGCAGTATTTT.

This rearrangement joins TRBV12-3 or TRBV12-4 to TRBJ2-1, with TRBD2 matching 7 bases. Trimming removed 3 bases from V and 6 bases from J; junction bases left unmatched: 14. CDR3 length equals 17 residues. The CDR3 spells CASSFSAGDYRRNEQFF. The CDR3 DNA reads as TGTGCCAGCAGTTTCTCCGCCGGGGACTATAGACGCAATGAGCAGTTCTTC.

In this sample, this clonotype turned up many times. The chain employs TRBV12-3 or TRBV12-4 and TRBJ1-5; D gene uncertain. V was trimmed by 5 bases and J by 1 base, leaving 9 bases between them. The CDR3 extends over 14 amino acids. CDR3 amino acids: CASSRQSSNQPQHF. CDR3 coding DNA: TGTGCCAGCAGTCGGCAGTCCAGCAATCAGCCCCAGCATTTT.

This chain links TRBV7-9 with TRBJ1-5; a possible D gene is TRBD1 (5 bases). The CDR3 has 16 amino acids. Trimming cost V 2 bases and J 6 bases, with 17 bases left between them. Per the germline V gene, CDR1 is SEHNR and CDR2 is FQNEAQ (reference sequence). CDR3 in DNA: TGTGCCAGCAGCTTATCAGCGCAGGGAGGTCCTCAGCCCCAGCATTTT. Its protein product is CASSLSAQGGPQPQHF.

V is TRBV7-2 and J is TRBJ2-7; 8 bases are shared with TRBD2. There are 16 residues in the CDR3. The V gene's germline CDR1 is SGHTA and CDR2 FQGNSA. Trimming took 5 bases from V and 5 from J; bases not matched to a gene: 14. CDR3 region: CASSPYGGRSLHEQYF. CDR3 bases: TGTGCCAGCAGCCCTTATGGCGGGAGGAGCCTCCACGAGCAGTACTTC. Full variable domain (remainder filled in from reference TRBV7-2 and TRBJ2-7): GAGVSQSPSNKVTEKGKDVELRCDPISGHTALYWYRQSLGQGLEFLIYFQGNSAPDKSGLPSDRFSAERTGGSVSTLTIQRTQQEDSAVYLCASSPYGGRSLHEQYFGPGTRLTVT.

This clonotype has a handful of counts. V gene TRBV7-8 combines with J gene TRBJ2-3; TRBD2 is a possible D gene (5 bases). The CDR3 totals 14 residues. The V end was cut by 7 bases, the J end by 2 bases, with 13 bases between. Germline CDR1 reads SGHVS; CDR2 reads FQNEAQ. The CDR3 here is CASTPGGYTDTQYF. The CDR3 region has the DNA TGTGCCAGCACCCCCGGCGGGTACACAGATACGCAGTATTTT.

This rearrangement joins TRBV5-6 to TRBJ2-5; 7 bases are shared with TRBD1. V was pared by 8 bases and J by 1 base, with 8 bases of the junction left unmatched. This CDR3 region has 14 residues. CDR1 is SGHDT, CDR2 YYEEEE, per germline. The CDR3 coding sequence is TGTGCCAGTAAACGGTGGGACAGCCAAGAGACCCAGTACTTC. Protein product: CASKRWDSQETQYF.

The chain links TRBV7-2 to TRBJ2-1; 10 bases align to TRBD2. The CDR3 contains 16 residues. Trimming cost V 4 bases and J 2 bases; bases outside gene matches: 5. The germline V gene has CDR1 SGHTA and CDR2 FQGNSA. CDR3 bases: TGTGCCAGCAGCTGGGCCCTAGCGGGGGCCTACAATGAGCAGTTCTTC. Its translation: CASSWALAGAYNEQFF. Based on the CDR3 plus reference TRBV7-2 and TRBJ2-1, the full variable domain is GAGVSQSPSNKVTEKGKDVELRCDPISGHTALYWYRQSLGQGLEFLIYFQGNSAPDKSGLPSDRFSAERTGGSVSTLTIQRTQQEDSAVYLCASSWALAGAYNEQFFGPGTRLTVL.